These 8 T cell receptor beta chains were sequenced from one sample in a study of cytomegalovirus exposure and HLA in healthy donors (dated by TCRdb to about 2017). The library was obtained by the immunoSEQ multiplex PCR assay. For the multiplex PCR, a mixture combining 60 forward primers for TCR Vbeta segments and 13 reverse primers for TCR Jbeta segments was used. Drawn from immuneACCESS, this table holds only the in-frame rearrangements with V and J called that TCRdb kept. Clones are partly lost; checked studies trace under half to an unresolved V gene and leave the rest unexplained. This sample comprises more than 85,000 clones, under 80% of them detected only once. Clones ranked in the top ten supply over 6.5% of the sample. Sequencing was carried out using PBMCs. These receptors were collected from a woman between 35 and 50 years old in good health and CMV-seropositive.

The chain couples TRBV2 to TRBJ2-1, with TRBD1 matching 10 bases. Germline V gene sequence: CDR1 SNHLY, CDR2 FYNNEI. Losses at the gene ends were 8 bases for V and 5 bases for J; bases not matched to a gene: 6. This CDR3 is 14 amino acids long. The CDR3 DNA is TGTGCCAGCTCACGGGACAGGGGAGACAATGAGCAGTTCTTC. Its protein is CASSRDRGDNEQFF.

The V gene is TRBV7-2, the J gene TRBJ2-3; 10 bases are a match to TRBD2. In germline, CDR1 is SGHTA, CDR2 FQGNSA. This CDR3 comprises 16 residues. The J segment lost 1 base and the V segment lost 5 bases, leaving 6 bases of the junction unmatched. The CDR3 is CASSRAGTSGTDTQYF. The CDR3 DNA follows: TGTGCCAGCAGCCGTGCAGGGACTAGCGGCACAGATACGCAGTATTTT. The full variable domain, with the rest looked up from reference TRBV7-2 and TRBJ2-3, is GAGVSQSPSNKVTEKGKDVELRCDPISGHTALYWYRQSLGQGLEFLIYFQGNSAPDKSGLPSDRFSAERTGGSVSTLTIQRTQQEDSAVYLCASSRAGTSGTDTQYFGPGTRLTVL.

This clone was found a few times. The chain joins TRBV4-3 to TRBJ1-1; perhaps TRBD1 as D (5 bases). The CDR3 runs 14 residues. Germline V gene sequence: CDR1 LGHNA, CDR2 YSLEER. V lost 0 bases, J lost 6 bases, and 11 bases lay in between. The CDR3 DNA reads TGCGCCAGCAGCCAAGATCGGGGAGGGGCTGAAGCTTTCTTT. It is translated as CASSQDRGGAEAFF.

This sequence joins TRBV7-6 and TRBJ2-7; 8 nucleotides line up with TRBD1. CDR1 is SGHVS, CDR2 FNYEAQ, per germline. After removal of 1 base from V and 6 bases from J, the junction contained 2 bases not matched to a gene. This CDR3 comprises 13 residues. The CDR3 DNA reads as TGTGCCAGCAGCTTAGGTACAGGGGGCGAGCAGTACTTC. Encoded protein: CASSLGTGGEQYF.

V is TRBV5-1 and J is TRBJ2-5; 7 nucleotides align to TRBD1. Germline trimming cut 4 bases from V and 11 bases from J; bases unmatched to any gene: 8. The CDR3 covers 12 residues. From germline, CDR1 is SGHRS and CDR2 YFSETQ. The CDR3 here is CASSPQGQAQYF. CDR3 DNA sequence: TGCGCCAGCAGCCCTCAAGGACAGGCTCAGTACTTC. Together with reference TRBV5-1 and TRBJ2-5, the CDR3 gives the full variable domain: KAGVTQTPRYLIKTRGQQVTLSCSPISGHRSVSWYQQTPGQGLQFLFEYFSETQRNKGNFPGRFSGRQFSNSRSEMNVSTLELGDSALYLCASSPQGQAQYFGPGTRLLVL.

In its sample, this clone was seen once. Other DNA sequences in the sample encode the same CDR3. V and J are TRBV18 and TRBJ2-7; TRBD1 aligns across 8 bases. J gave up 3 bases and V 2 bases, and 3 bases lay outside the gene matches. CDR3 length equals 14 residues. The germline CDR1 and CDR2 sequences are KGHSH and LQKENI. The CDR3 nucleotides read TGTGCCAGCTCACCAGGGACAGGACTCTACGAGCAGTACTTC. It specifies CASSPGTGLYEQYF.

V and J are TRBV19 and TRBJ1-5, with 7 bases aligning to TRBD1. The germline V gene encodes CDR1 LNHDA and CDR2 SQIVND (reference sequence). After removal of 5 bases from V and 0 bases from J, the junction contained 4 bases not matched to a gene. The CDR3 loop spans 15 amino acids. Here the CDR3 reads CASSYDRDSNQPQHF. In nucleotides, the CDR3 is TGTGCCAGTAGTTATGACAGGGATAGCAATCAGCCCCAGCATTTT.

The genes are TRBV6-1 and TRBJ2-2; D may be TRBD2 (6 bases). Germline-derived CDR1 and CDR2 are MNHNS and SASEGT. The CDR3 is 14 amino acids. The V end was cut by 5 bases, the J end by 6 bases, with 13 bases between. The CDR3 nucleotides read TGTGCCAGCAGTACGGGAGCTGGCCCCGGGGAGCTGTTTTTT. Protein: CASSTGAGPGELFF.